This TCR beta chain was retrieved from a study of shared clonotypes between healthy human individuals. Study at large: Donors had three CD4 naive, three CD4 memory, two CD8 naive and one CD8 memory plate apiece.

Findings of the study overall: Sampling involved blood alone; tissue repertoires likely differ.

As for this clone: As yet, its antigen is unknown.

Both subsets, CD45RA+ naive and CD45RA-negative memory, were split from the CD4+ cells. The V gene lost 5 bases and the J gene lost 15 bases, with 13 bases spanning the gap. The germline CDR1 and CDR2 sequences are MNHNS and SASEGT. The CDR3 covers 11 residues. Researchers divided each subset's genomic DNA evenly across several immunoSEQ plates. This table comes from immunoSEQ multiplex PCR, and its TCRdb copy is limited to in-frame clones, with some not included. The sample yields about 2,500,000 clones, approximately 92% seen once. This sequence was found in a young man in good health. The rearrangement uses TRBV6-1 and TRBJ1-4; no firm D call. The sequencing sample was made of naive CD4+ T cells sorted from blood. Stated subset: CD45RA+ positively selected. CDR3 residues: CASSNPLRVFF. CDR3 sequence (DNA): TGTGCCAGCAGTAACCCCCTAAGGGTGTTTTTT.